A single T cell receptor beta chain is shown here with its context. Its target is not known. The data originate from a study of blood T cells in healthy people across ages. PCR was performed a second time for about 7 to 11 cycles using a sample-barcoded 5' primer and a J-beta primer mix. TCRdb redid the calling of the 5' RACE reads with MiXCR, one entry per CDR3 protein. This table has approximately 800,000 distinct CDR3 sequences, about 59% appearing once. Study findings and constraints: Relative to aged donors, long-lived donors carried more naive CD4+ cells and displayed higher diversity. Diversity of TCR beta per million T cells declined in a roughly linear way with age. The study lacked donor CMV status, which possibly confounded expanded clonotype changes.

CDR1 and CDR2 (germline): SGHTA, FQGNSA. The CDR3 sequence is 12 residues long. The trim removed 5 bases at V and 10 bases at J, leaving 5 bases unmatched. Sequences were obtained from blood. The V gene is TRBV7-2, the J gene TRBJ2-1, with 7 nucleotides matching TRBD1. This TCR was recovered from a man aged 25 to 45 in good health. Here the CDR3 DNA reads TGTGCCAGCAGCCCCGACAGGGCGGAGCAGTTCTTC. This gives the protein CASSPDRAEQFF.